The rows below give T cell receptor beta chains drawn from one sample of a study of blood T cells in healthy people across ages. Via MiXCR, TCRdb re-called the 5' RACE reads, giving one row per CDR3 protein. The table has hundreds of thousands of distinct CDR3 sequences, roughly 43% seen once. Sample: blood. The receptors originated from a man at least 80 years old in good health. The CDR3 runs from the conserved cysteine through the conserved F or W. D genes are given only for firm matches. Clone size, where shown, is once, few, many, or a class for clones that have expanded.

D gene	V gene	CDR3 length	clone size	J gene	CDR3 protein	CDR3 DNA
NA	TRBV7-8	14	few	TRBJ1-2	CASSLAVENYGYTF	TGTGCCAGCAGCTTAGCGGTGGAAAACTATGGCTACACCTTC
NA	TRBV7-2	16	NA	TRBJ2-7	CASSLRLGSRSYEQYF	TGTGCCAGCAGCTTACGGCTCGGTAGTCGGTCCTACGAGCAGTACTTC
NA	TRBV6-2/TRBV6-3	15	few	TRBJ2-3	CASSYKGLAPDTQYF	TGTGCCAGCAGTTACAAAGGCCTAGCCCCAGATACGCAGTATTTT
NA	TRBV29-1	14	many	TRBJ2-1	CSVEAPSSYNEQFF	TGCAGCGTTGAAGCGCCGAGCTCCTACAATGAGCAGTTCTTC
TRBD1	TRBV29-1	14	few	TRBJ1-2	CSVPGQGPYYGYTF	TGCAGCGTTCCCGGACAGGGTCCCTACTATGGCTACACCTTC
TRBD2	TRBV5-6	14	once	TRBJ2-7	CASNYLTSVYEQYF	TGTGCCAGCAACTACCTTACTAGCGTATACGAGCAGTACTTC
NA	TRBV7-2	16	many	TRBJ1-5	CASSAPGLSSNQPQHF	TGTGCCAGCAGCGCCCCAGGGTTATCTAGCAATCAGCCCCAGCATTTT
TRBD1	TRBV15	15	NA	TRBJ1-3	CATSSGQGSRDTIYF	TGTGCCACCAGCAGCGGACAGGGTTCACGGGACACCATATATTTT
NA	TRBV15	15	many	TRBJ2-3	CATSREDPSTDTQYF	TGTGCCACCAGCAGAGAGGACCCCAGCACAGATACGCAGTATTTT
NA	TRBV24-1	13	few	TRBJ1-4	CATSDRFNEKLFF	TGTGCCACCAGCGACAGGTTCAATGAAAAACTGTTTTTT
TRBD2	TRBV10-3	12	NA	TRBJ2-3	CAISEGLAFEDF	TGTGCCATCAGTGAGGGACTAGCGTTCGAGGATTTT
NA	TRBV7-2	14	NA	TRBJ2-4	CASSFPGGENIQYF	TGTGCCAGCAGCTTCCCAGGTGGCGAAAACATTCAGTACTTC
NA	TRBV3-1	17	few	TRBJ2-1	CASSQDVASFPNNEQFF	TGTGCCAGCAGCCAAGATGTAGCGTCCTTTCCGAACAATGAGCAGTTCTTC
TRBD1	TRBV7-9	16	NA	TRBJ1-2	CASSLLTGAGAYGYTF	TGTGCCAGCAGCTTATTGACAGGGGCGGGGGCCTATGGCTACACCTTC
TRBD2	TRBV28	14	few	TRBJ2-7	CASSGIAGLYEQYF	TGTGCCAGCAGTGGGATAGCGGGACTATACGAGCAGTACTTC
NA	TRBV2	12	NA	TRBJ2-1	CARSAAYNEQFF	TGTGCCAGAAGCGCCGCCTACAATGAGCAGTTCTTC
NA	TRBV6-6	16	NA	TRBJ1-1	CASRLLRTAMNTEAFF	TGTGCCAGCAGACTCCTAAGGACAGCCATGAACACTGAAGCTTTCTTT
TRBD1	TRBV29-1	16	few	TRBJ2-1	CSVAVLVTGGRNEQFF	TGCAGCGTTGCAGTCCTCGTTACAGGGGGCCGGAATGAGCAGTTCTTC
NA	TRBV7-9	14	NA	TRBJ1-1	CASSLTQANTEAFF	TGTGCCAGCAGCTTAACCCAGGCGAACACTGAAGCTTTCTTT
NA	TRBV27	15	few	TRBJ2-5	CASSLASRGVKTQYF	TGTGCCAGCAGTTTAGCGTCCAGGGGTGTGAAGACCCAGTACTTC
TRBD2	TRBV3-1	13	NA	TRBJ2-3	CASHQRGGGAMYF	TGTGCCAGCCACCAAAGGGGCGGGGGGGCCATGTATTTT
NA	TRBV6-2/TRBV6-3	11	NA	TRBJ2-7	CASSPHIEQYF	TGTGCCAGCAGTCCACACATAGAGCAGTACTTC
TRBD2	TRBV4-3	15	NA	TRBJ2-3	CASSLSGGFTDTQYF	TGCGCCAGCAGCTTGAGCGGGGGGTTTACAGATACGCAGTATTTT
NA	TRBV20-1	13	NA	TRBJ1-5	CSASDPGNQPQHF	TGCAGTGCTAGTGATCCAGGCAATCAGCCCCAGCATTTT
TRBD1	TRBV15	14	many	TRBJ2-7	CATRKDRGVSEQYF	TGTGCCACCAGGAAGGACAGGGGGGTGAGTGAGCAGTACTTC
TRBD1	TRBV7-8	17	NA	TRBJ2-3	CASSLVASRTGGNTQYF	TGTGCCAGCAGCTTAGTTGCCTCACGGACAGGGGGAAATACGCAGTATTTT
NA	TRBV10-3	16	NA	TRBJ1-5	CAISDSSGYSNQPQHF	TGTGCCATCAGTGATTCTTCGGGTTATAGCAATCAGCCCCAGCATTTT
NA	TRBV7-3	14	NA	TRBJ2-1	CASSLTMSMGEQFF	TGTGCCAGCAGCTTAACAATGAGTATGGGTGAGCAGTTCTTC
TRBD2	TRBV4-2	17	NA	TRBJ2-1	CASSQEAPSGGPGEQFF	TGTGCCAGCAGCCAAGAAGCCCCTAGCGGGGGGCCGGGAGAGCAGTTCTTC
NA	TRBV11-3	13	NA	TRBJ2-5	CASSLGRFETQYF	TGTGCCAGCAGCTTAGGGAGGTTCGAGACCCAGTACTTC
TRBD1	TRBV2	14	NA	TRBJ2-1	CATESGQGNYEQFF	TGTGCCACCGAATCGGGACAGGGGAATTACGAGCAGTTCTTC
TRBD2	TRBV11-2	18	few	TRBJ2-4	CASSQEAWRELRYNEQYF	TGTGCCAGCAGCCAAGAGGCCTGGCGGGAGTTGCGTTACAATGAGCAGTACTTC
NA	TRBV29-1	16	NA	TRBJ2-3	CSVGGLRDTSADTQYF	TGCAGCGTTGGGGGTCTCCGGGACACGTCCGCAGATACGCAGTATTTT
NA	TRBV20-1	12	NA	TRBJ2-7	CSARTPGNKQYF	TGCAGTGCTAGGACCCCGGGGAATAAGCAGTACTTC
NA	TRBV20-1	12	few	TRBJ2-2	CSALPGSGELFF	TGCAGTGCCCTTCCGGGTTCCGGGGAGCTGTTTTTT
NA	TRBV28	16	NA	TRBJ2-1	CASSLRGRLKQGGQFF	TGTGCCAGCAGTCTCCGAGGGAGACTCAAGCAGGGTGGGCAGTTCTTC
NA	TRBV4-3	17	NA	TRBJ2-7	CASSQARGALTSYEQYF	TGCGCCAGCAGCCAAGCTCGAGGGGCTCTAACATCCTACGAGCAGTACTTC
TRBD1	TRBV24-1	16	NA	TRBJ2-3	CATSVPGQGATDTQYF	TGTGCCACCAGTGTACCGGGACAGGGGGCGACAGATACGCAGTATTTT
NA	TRBV28	13	few	TRBJ2-7	CASTRGSSYEQYF	TGTGCCAGCACCAGGGGCAGCTCCTACGAGCAGTACTTC
NA	TRBV6-6	14	NA	TRBJ1-4	CASSLGGYSEKLFF	TGTGCCAGCAGCTTGGGAGGGTACTCTGAAAAACTGTTTTTT
NA	TRBV7-2	15	NA	TRBJ2-3	CASSLVSGAGDTQYF	TGTGCCAGCAGCTTAGTTTCAGGGGCGGGAGATACGCAGTATTTT
TRBD2	TRBV7-2	16	few	TRBJ2-3	CASSSRAGGTTDTQYF	TGTGCCAGCAGCTCTAGAGCGGGAGGGACCACAGATACGCAGTATTTT
NA	TRBV6-5	13	NA	TRBJ1-1	CASSPNGVREAFF	TGTGCCAGCAGTCCCAATGGCGTCAGGGAAGCTTTCTTT
TRBD1	TRBV6-1	16	NA	TRBJ2-3	CASSERTGGRVDTQYF	TGTGCCAGCAGTGAAAGGACAGGGGGCCGGGTAGATACGCAGTATTTT
NA	TRBV7-2	14	NA	TRBJ1-5	CASSSDTTPWPQHF	TGTGCCAGCAGCTCAGACACGACCCCGTGGCCCCAGCATTTT
TRBD2	TRBV20-1	16	NA	TRBJ2-7	CSARRQSGGYSYEQYF	TGCAGTGCTAGACGACAAAGCGGGGGCTACTCCTACGAGCAGTACTTC
TRBD2	TRBV6-6	15	few	TRBJ2-5	CAVASGVQKTETQYF	TGTGCTGTGGCTAGCGGGGTTCAGAAGACAGAGACCCAGTACTTC
NA	TRBV7-2	13	few	TRBJ2-2	CASSFRPTGELFF	TGTGCCAGCAGCTTCCGACCCACCGGGGAGCTGTTTTTT
NA	TRBV20-1	18	NA	TRBJ2-7	CSARDRTPGGVGSYEQYF	TGCAGTGCTAGAGATCGGACTCCCGGTGGGGTTGGCTCCTACGAGCAGTACTTC
NA	TRBV7-2	15	NA	TRBJ2-3	CASSFGTQFTDTQYF	TGTGCCAGCAGCTTCGGGACACAATTCACAGATACGCAGTATTTT
NA	TRBV5-5	15	few	TRBJ1-1	CASSLRGLVGTEAFF	TGTGCCAGCAGCTTAAGAGGGTTGGTAGGCACTGAAGCTTTCTTT
NA	TRBV7-2	14	many	TRBJ2-7	CASSFDGSSYEQYF	TGTGCCAGCAGTTTTGACGGCAGCTCCTACGAGCAGTACTTC
NA	TRBV28	13	few	TRBJ2-6	CASDATGANVLTF	TGTGCCAGCGACGCAACTGGGGCCAACGTCCTGACTTTC
TRBD1	TRBV2	15	NA	TRBJ1-2	CASSVRRGMDYGYTF	TGTGCCAGCAGTGTTCGCAGGGGGATGGACTATGGCTACACCTTC
TRBD1	TRBV9	16	NA	TRBJ2-2	CASSGAEGANTGELFF	TGTGCCAGCAGCGGTGCTGAGGGGGCCAACACCGGGGAGCTGTTTTTT
TRBD1	TRBV6-2/TRBV6-3	15	NA	TRBJ2-5	CASRTGQKKQETQYF	TGTGCCAGCAGAACGGGACAGAAAAAACAAGAGACCCAGTACTTC
TRBD1	TRBV27	16	NA	TRBJ1-1	CASRVGQGGGDTEAFF	TGTGCCAGCAGAGTGGGACAGGGTGGAGGTGACACTGAAGCTTTCTTT
TRBD1	TRBV12-3/TRBV12-4	14	NA	TRBJ1-4	CASTPRQGAVKLFF	TGTGCCAGCACCCCACGACAGGGGGCTGTAAAACTGTTTTTT
TRBD1	TRBV7-2	16	few	TRBJ2-5	CASSLAPGGPQETQYF	TGTGCCAGCAGCTTAGCGCCAGGGGGCCCTCAAGAGACCCAGTACTTC
TRBD1	TRBV6-2/TRBV6-3	13	few	TRBJ2-1	CASTDRHGYEQFF	TGTGCCAGCACGGACAGGCATGGGTATGAGCAGTTCTTC